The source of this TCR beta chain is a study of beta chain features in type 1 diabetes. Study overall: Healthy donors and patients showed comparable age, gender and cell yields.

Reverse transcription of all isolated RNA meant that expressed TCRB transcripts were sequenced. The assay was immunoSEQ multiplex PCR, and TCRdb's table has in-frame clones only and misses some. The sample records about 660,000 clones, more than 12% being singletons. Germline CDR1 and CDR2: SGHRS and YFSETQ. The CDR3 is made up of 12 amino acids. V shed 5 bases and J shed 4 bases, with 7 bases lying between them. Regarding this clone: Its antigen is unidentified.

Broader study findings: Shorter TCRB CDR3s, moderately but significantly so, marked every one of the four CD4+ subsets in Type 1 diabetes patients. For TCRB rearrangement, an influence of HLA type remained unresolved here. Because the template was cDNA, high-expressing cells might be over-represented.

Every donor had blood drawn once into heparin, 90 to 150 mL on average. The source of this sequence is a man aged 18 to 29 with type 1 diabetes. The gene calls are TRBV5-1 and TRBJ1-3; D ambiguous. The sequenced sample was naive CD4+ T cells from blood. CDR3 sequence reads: CASRDLGNTIYF. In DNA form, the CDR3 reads TGCGCCAGCAGGGACCTGGGAAACACCATATATTTT. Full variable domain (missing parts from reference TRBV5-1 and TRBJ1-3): KAGVTQTPRYLIKTRGQQVTLSCSPISGHRSVSWYQQTPGQGLQFLFEYFSETQRNKGNFPGRFSGRQFSNSRSEMNVSTLELGDSALYLCASRDLGNTIYFGEGSWLTVV.